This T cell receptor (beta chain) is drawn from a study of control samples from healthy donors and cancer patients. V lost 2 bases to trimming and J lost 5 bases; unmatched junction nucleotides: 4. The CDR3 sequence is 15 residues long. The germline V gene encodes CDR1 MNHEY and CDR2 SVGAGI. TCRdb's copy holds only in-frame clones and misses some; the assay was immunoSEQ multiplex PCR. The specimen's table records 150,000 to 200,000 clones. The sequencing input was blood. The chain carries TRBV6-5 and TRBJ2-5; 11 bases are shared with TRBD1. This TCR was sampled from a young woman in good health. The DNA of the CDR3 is TGTGCCAGCAGTTACCCTGGACAGGGGGCGGAGACCCAGTACTTC. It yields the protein CASSYPGQGAETQYF.